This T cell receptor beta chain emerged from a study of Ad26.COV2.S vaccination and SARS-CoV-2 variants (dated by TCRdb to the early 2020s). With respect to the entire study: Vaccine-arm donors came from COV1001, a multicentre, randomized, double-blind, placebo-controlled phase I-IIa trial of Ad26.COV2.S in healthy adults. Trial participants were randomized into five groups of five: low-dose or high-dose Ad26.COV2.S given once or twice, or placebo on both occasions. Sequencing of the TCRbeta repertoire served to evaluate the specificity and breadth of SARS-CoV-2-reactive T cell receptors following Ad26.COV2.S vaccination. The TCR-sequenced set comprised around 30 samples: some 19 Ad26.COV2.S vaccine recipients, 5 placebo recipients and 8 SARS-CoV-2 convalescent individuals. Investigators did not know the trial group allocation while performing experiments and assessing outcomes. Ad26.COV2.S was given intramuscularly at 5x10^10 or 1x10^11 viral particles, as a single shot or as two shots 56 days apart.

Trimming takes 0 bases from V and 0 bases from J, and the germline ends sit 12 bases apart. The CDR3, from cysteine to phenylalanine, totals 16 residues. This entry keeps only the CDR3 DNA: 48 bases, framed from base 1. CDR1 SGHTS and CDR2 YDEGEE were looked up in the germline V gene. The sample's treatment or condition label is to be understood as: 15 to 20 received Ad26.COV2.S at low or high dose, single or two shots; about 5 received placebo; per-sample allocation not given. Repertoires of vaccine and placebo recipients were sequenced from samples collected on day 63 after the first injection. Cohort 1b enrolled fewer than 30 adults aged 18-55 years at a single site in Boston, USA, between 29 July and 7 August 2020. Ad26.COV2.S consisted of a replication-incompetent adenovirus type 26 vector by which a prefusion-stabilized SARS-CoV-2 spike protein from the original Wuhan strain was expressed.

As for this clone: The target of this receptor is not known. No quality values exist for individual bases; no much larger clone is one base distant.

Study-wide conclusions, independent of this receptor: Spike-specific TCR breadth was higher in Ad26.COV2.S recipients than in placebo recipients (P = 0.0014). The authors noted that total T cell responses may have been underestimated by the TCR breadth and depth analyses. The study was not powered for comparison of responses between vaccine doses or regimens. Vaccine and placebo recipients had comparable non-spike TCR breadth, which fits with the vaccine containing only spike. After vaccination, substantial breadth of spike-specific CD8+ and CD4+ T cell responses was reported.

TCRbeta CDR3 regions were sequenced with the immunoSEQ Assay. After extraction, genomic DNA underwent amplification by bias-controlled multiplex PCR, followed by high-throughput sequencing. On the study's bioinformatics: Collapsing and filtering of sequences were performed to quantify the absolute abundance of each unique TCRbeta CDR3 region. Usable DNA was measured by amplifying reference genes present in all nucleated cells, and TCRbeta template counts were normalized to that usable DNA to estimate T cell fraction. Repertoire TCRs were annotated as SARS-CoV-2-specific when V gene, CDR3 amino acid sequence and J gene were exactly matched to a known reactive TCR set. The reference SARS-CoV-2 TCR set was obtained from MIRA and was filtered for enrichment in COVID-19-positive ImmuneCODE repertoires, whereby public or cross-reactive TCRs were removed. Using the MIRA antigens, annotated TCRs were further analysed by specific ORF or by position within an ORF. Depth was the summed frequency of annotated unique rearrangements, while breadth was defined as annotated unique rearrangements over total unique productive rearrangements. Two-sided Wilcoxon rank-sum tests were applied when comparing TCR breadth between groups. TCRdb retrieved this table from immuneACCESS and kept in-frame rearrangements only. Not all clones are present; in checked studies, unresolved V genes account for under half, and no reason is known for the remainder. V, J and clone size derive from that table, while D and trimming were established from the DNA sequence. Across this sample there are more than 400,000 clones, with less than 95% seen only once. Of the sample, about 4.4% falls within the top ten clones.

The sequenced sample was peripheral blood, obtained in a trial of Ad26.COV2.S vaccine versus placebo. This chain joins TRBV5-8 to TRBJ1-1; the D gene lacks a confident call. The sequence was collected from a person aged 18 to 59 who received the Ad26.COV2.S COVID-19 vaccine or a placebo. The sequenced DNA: TGTGCCAGCAGCTTGGTGGTGGGCAGATTGAACACTGAAGCTTTCTTT. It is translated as CASSLVVGRLNTEAFF.